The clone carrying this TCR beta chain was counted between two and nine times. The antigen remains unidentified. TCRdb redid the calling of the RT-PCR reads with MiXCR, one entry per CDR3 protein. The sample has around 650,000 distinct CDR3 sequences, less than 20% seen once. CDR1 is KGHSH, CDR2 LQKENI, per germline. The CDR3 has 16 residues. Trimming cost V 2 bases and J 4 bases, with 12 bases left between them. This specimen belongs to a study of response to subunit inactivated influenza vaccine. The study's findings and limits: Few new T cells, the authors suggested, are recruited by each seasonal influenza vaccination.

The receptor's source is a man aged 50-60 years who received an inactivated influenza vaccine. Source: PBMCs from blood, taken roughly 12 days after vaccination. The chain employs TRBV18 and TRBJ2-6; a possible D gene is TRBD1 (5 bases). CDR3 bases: TGTGCCAGCTCACCAGCAGGGCCCTCAGGGGCCAACGTCCTGACTTTC. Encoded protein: CASSPAGPSGANVLTF.